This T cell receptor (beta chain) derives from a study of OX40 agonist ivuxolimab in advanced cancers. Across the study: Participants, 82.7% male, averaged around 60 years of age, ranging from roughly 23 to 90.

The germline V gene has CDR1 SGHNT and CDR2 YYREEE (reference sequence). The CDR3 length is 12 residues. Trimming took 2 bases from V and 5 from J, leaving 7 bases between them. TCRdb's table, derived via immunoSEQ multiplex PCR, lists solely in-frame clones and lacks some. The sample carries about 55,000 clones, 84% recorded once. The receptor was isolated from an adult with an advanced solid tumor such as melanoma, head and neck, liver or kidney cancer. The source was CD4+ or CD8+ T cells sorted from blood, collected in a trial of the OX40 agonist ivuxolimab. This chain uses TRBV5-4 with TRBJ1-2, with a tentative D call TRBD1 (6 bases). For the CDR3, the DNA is TGTGCCAGCAGCTTAACAGGGTATGGCTACACCTTC. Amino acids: CASSLTGYGYTF.